The 32 T cell receptor beta chains in this list originate from one sample, sequenced in a study of cytomegalovirus exposure and HLA in healthy donors. The table came from immunoSEQ multiplex PCR; TCRdb's copy has only in-frame clones and leaves some out. The sample lists about 64,000 clones, roughly 89% seen once, with roughly 1.8% in the top ten. The material sequenced was PBMCs. The receptor set was obtained from a woman aged 18-29 years in good health and CMV-seronegative.

This clone has just one count. The V and J genes are TRBV7-2 and TRBJ1-1; D gene uncertain. The CDR3 has 12 residues. Germline V lookup: CDR1 SGHTA, CDR2 FQGNSA. Trimming took 5 bases from V and 6 from J, leaving 10 bases between them. CDR3 sequence (DNA): TGTGCCAGCAGCCGCTCGCGGCCTGAAGCTTTCTTT. Amino acids: CASSRSRPEAFF. Full variable domain (missing parts from reference TRBV7-2 and TRBJ1-1): GAGVSQSPSNKVTEKGKDVELRCDPISGHTALYWYRQSLGQGLEFLIYFQGNSAPDKSGLPSDRFSAERTGGSVSTLTIQRTQQEDSAVYLCASSRSRPEAFFGQGTRLTVV.

This sequence joins TRBV7-6 and TRBJ2-7, with a tentative D call TRBD1 (5 bases). CDR1 is SGHVS and CDR2 is FNYEAQ in the germline V gene. The V gene lost 1 base and the J gene lost 6 bases, with 13 bases spanning the gap. The CDR3 is 14 residues long. CDR3 DNA: TGTGCCAGCAGCTTAGTAAGGGGATCGGCCGAGCAGTACTTC. Amino acids: CASSLVRGSAEQYF.

The chain joins TRBV7-8 to TRBJ1-2, with TRBD1 as a possible D gene (5 bases). This CDR3 is 16 amino acids long. Trimming took 2 bases from V and 2 from J, leaving 15 bases between them. Germline-derived CDR1 and CDR2 are SGHVS and FQNEAQ. CDR3 region: CASSLLAGQGNYGYTF. As DNA, the CDR3 is TGTGCCAGCAGCTTACTCGCTGGGCAGGGAAACTATGGCTACACCTTC.

In DNA, the CDR3 is TGCGCCAGCAGCCAAAGGGCAGGGGGTGGCTACACCTTC. This sequence encodes CASSQRAGGGYTF. The J gene is TRBJ1-2, the V gene TRBV4-3; 7 bases align to TRBD1. CDR3 length: 13 residues. J lost 7 bases, V lost 2 bases, and 4 bases had no gene match. Germline-derived CDR1 and CDR2 are LGHNA and YSLEER.

This chain joins TRBV10-3 and TRBJ2-7; perhaps TRBD1 as D (5 bases). V lost 0 bases and J lost 1, with 13 bases in between. The CDR3 is 16 residues long. Germline CDR1 ENHRY, CDR2 SYGVKD. In DNA form, the CDR3 reads TGTGCCATCAGTGAGTCGGCCAGGGCGTCGTCCTACGAGCAGTACTTC. Its translation: CAISESARASSYEQYF.

The chain joins TRBV6-1 to TRBJ1-4; D is undetermined. V gave up 5 bases and J gave up 2 bases, with 9 bases separating them. Germline-derived CDR1 and CDR2 are MNHNS and SASEGT. This CDR3 spans 14 amino acids. The CDR3 loop is CASSFGITNEKLFF. For the CDR3, the DNA is TGTGCCAGCAGTTTCGGGATTACTAATGAAAAACTGTTTTTT.

The V call is TRBV28, the J call TRBJ2-7; D may be TRBD1 (6 bases). Trimming removed 1 base at V and 5 bases at J, with 9 bases between. CDR1 MDHEN and CDR2 SYDVKM come from the germline V gene. This CDR3 has 13 amino acids. The CDR3: CASSLSGENEQYF. CDR3 DNA: TGTGCCAGCAGTTTATCAGGGGAAAACGAGCAGTACTTC.

This chain links TRBV9 with TRBJ2-7; TRBD2 aligns across 8 bases. This CDR3 region has 14 residues. Germline CDR1 is SGDLS and CDR2 is YYNGEE. The V segment lost 8 bases and the J segment 6 bases; nucleotides outside the gene matches: 13. CDR3 sequence reads: CASRSTSETGEQYF. The CDR3 DNA is TGTGCCAGTAGATCGACTAGCGAGACGGGCGAGCAGTACTTC. The full variable domain, completed using reference TRBV9 and TRBJ2-7, is DSGVTQTPKHLITATGQRVTLRCSPRSGDLSVYWYQQSLDQGLQFLIQYYNGEERAKGNILERFSAQQFPDLHSELNLSSLELGDSALYFCASRSTSETGEQYFGPGTRLTVT.

The chain uses TRBV28 and TRBJ2-1, with 7 bases identical to TRBD2. V gave up 8 bases and J gave up 5 bases; unmatched junction bases: 6. Germline V gives CDR1 MDHEN, CDR2 SYDVKM. The length of the CDR3 is 13 residues. The CDR3, as DNA: TGTGCCAGCGGAGCGGGAAACGACAATGAGCAGTTCTTC. Translated: CASGAGNDNEQFF.

The chain employs TRBV7-9 and TRBJ2-2; TRBD2 is a possible D gene (6 bases). The CDR3 totals 16 residues. V lost 1 base, J lost 3 bases, and 12 bases lay in between. Per the germline V gene, CDR1 is SEHNR and CDR2 is FQNEAQ (reference sequence). The CDR3 here is CASSLGTGADTGELFF. In DNA, the CDR3 is TGTGCCAGCAGCTTAGGGACGGGAGCGGACACCGGGGAGCTGTTTTTT.

This clone was seen more than once but under ten times. The rearrangement links TRBV28 to TRBJ2-7; 10 positions match TRBD1. This CDR3 is 15 amino acids long. V shed 7 bases and J 4 bases; nucleotides not matched to a gene: 10. Germline assignment: CDR1 MDHEN and CDR2 SYDVKM. The CDR3 protein is CASNKRRTGGYEQYF. CDR3 bases: TGTGCCAGCAACAAAAGGCGGACAGGGGGGTACGAGCAGTACTTC.

The chain joins TRBV30 to TRBJ2-1, with D uncertain. Germline CDR1 GTSNPN, CDR2 SVGIG (reference sequence). The CDR3 sequence is 11 residues long. V lost 4 bases to trimming and J lost 5 bases, with 6 bases between them. The CDR3 here is CAWNKNNEQFF. The CDR3 DNA reads TGTGCCTGGAACAAAAACAATGAGCAGTTCTTC.

This clone came up a few times. V is TRBV6-1 and J is TRBJ2-7; D is possibly TRBD1 (6 bases). Trimming took off 1 base at V and 2 bases at J, with 9 bases between the two ends. Looked up from germline, CDR1 is MNHNS and CDR2 is SASEGT. This CDR3 has 14 residues. CDR3 loop: CASSEGWTAYEQYF. CDR3 in DNA: TGTGCCAGCAGTGAAGGCTGGACAGCCTACGAGCAGTACTTC.

This chain connects TRBV9 to TRBJ1-3; 7 positions match TRBD1. CDR1 is SGDLS and CDR2 is YYNGEE in the germline V gene. This CDR3 comprises 15 residues. J gave up 4 bases and V 0 bases, and 4 bases lay outside the gene matches. The chain's CDR3 is CASSVEGALGNTIYF. The CDR3 bases are TGTGCCAGCAGCGTAGAGGGGGCGCTCGGAAACACCATATATTTT.

V and J are TRBV19 and TRBJ2-7, with TRBD1 identical over 9 bases. The CDR3 loop spans 14 amino acids. Per the germline V gene, CDR1 is LNHDA and CDR2 is SQIVND (reference sequence). The V and J ends lost 6 bases and 3 bases, in that order; junction bases with no gene match: 6. CDR3 sequence: CASRAGTGIYEQYF. Written as DNA, the CDR3 is TGTGCCAGTAGGGCCGGGACAGGGATCTACGAGCAGTACTTC. Supplemented by reference TRBV19 and TRBJ2-7, the full variable domain reads DGGITQSPKYLFRKEGQNVTLSCEQNLNHDAMYWYRQDPGQGLRLIYYSQIVNDFQKGDIAEGYSVSREKKESFPLTVTSAQKNPTAFYLCASRAGTGIYEQYFGPGTRLTVT.

The chain's CDR3 is CASSEGRRVGEQYF. In DNA, the CDR3 is TGTGCCAGCAGTGAAGGGCGCAGGGTCGGCGAGCAGTACTTC. This chain connects TRBV6-1 to TRBJ2-7, with D possibly TRBD1 on 5 matching bases. Trimming removed 1 base at V and 6 bases at J, with 13 bases between. CDR3 length: 14 residues. Germline-derived CDR1 and CDR2 are MNHNS and SASEGT.

J is TRBJ2-1 and V is TRBV6-5; 9 positions agree with TRBD1. This CDR3 is built from 15 residues. CDR1 is MNHEY, CDR2 SVGAGI, per germline. The V and J ends lost 5 bases and 4 bases, in that order; junction bases with no gene match: 6. In DNA, the CDR3 is TGTGCCAGCAGTAACAACAGGGGGCTATACAATGAGCAGTTCTTC. It codes for CASSNNRGLYNEQFF.

V usage is TRBV7-9 and J usage is TRBJ2-7; TRBD1 matches at 7 bases. Germline V lookup: CDR1 SEHNR, CDR2 FQNEAQ (reference sequence). This CDR3 comprises 15 residues. Trimming removed 5 bases from V and 3 bases from J; junction bases left unmatched: 10. The CDR3 protein is CASSHRDRPNYEQYF. CDR3 bases: TGTGCCAGCAGCCACCGGGACAGACCTAACTACGAGCAGTACTTC.

V usage is TRBV9 and J usage is TRBJ2-3; 7 bases fit TRBD1. Losses at the gene ends were 4 bases for V and 6 bases for J; bases not matched to a gene: 11. This CDR3 spans 15 amino acids. Germline CDR1 reads SGDLS; CDR2 reads YYNGEE. The CDR3 spells CASSSRGLSSDTQYF. In DNA, the CDR3 is TGTGCCAGCAGCTCAAGGGGGCTCAGCAGTGATACGCAGTATTTT.

The V and J genes are TRBV27 and TRBJ2-7; 7 bases line up with TRBD1. This CDR3 comprises 16 residues. V lost 2 bases and J lost 4; bases outside the gene matches: 11. Germline CDR1 and CDR2: MNHEY and SMNVEV (reference sequence). CDR3 region: CASSLVTGVSFYEQYF. CDR3 bases: TGTGCCAGCAGTTTAGTCACAGGGGTTTCATTTTACGAGCAGTACTTC.

The genes are TRBV9 and TRBJ2-3, with D perhaps matching TRBD1 (6 bases). Trimming left V 4 bases short and J 2 bases short, with 17 bases between. This CDR3 is built from 16 residues. Germline V gives CDR1 SGDLS, CDR2 YYNGEE. The CDR3, as DNA: TGTGCCAGCAGCCCCCGGACAGTCGCCGTCACAGATACGCAGTATTTT. Translation: CASSPRTVAVTDTQYF.

The CDR3 is CASSPEQGTGYTF. The CDR3 coding sequence is TGTGCCAGCAGCCCGGAGCAGGGGACTGGCTACACCTTC. This chain connects TRBV7-2 to TRBJ1-2, with D possibly matching TRBD1 (6 bases). The CDR3 is 13 amino acids. In germline, CDR1 is SGHTA, CDR2 FQGNSA. V lost 5 bases and J lost 7, with 14 bases in between.

The chain employs TRBV14 and TRBJ2-1; D remains ambiguous. V was trimmed by 4 bases and J by 9 bases, leaving 13 bases between them. CDR1 and CDR2 (germline): SGHDN, FVKESK. The CDR3 is made up of 13 amino acids. This chain's CDR3 is CASSRNSRSEQFF. CDR3 in DNA: TGTGCCAGCAGCCGTAACTCTAGGAGTGAGCAGTTCTTC. The full variable domain, with the rest looked up from reference TRBV14 and TRBJ2-1, is EAGVTQFPSHSVIEKGQTVTLRCDPISGHDNLYWYRRVMGKEIKFLLHFVKESKQDESGMPNNRFLAERTGGTYSTLKVQPAELEDSGVYFCASSRNSRSEQFFGPGTRLTVL.

CDR3 sequence: CASSYGRRGGLDTQYF. Written as DNA, the CDR3 is TGTGCCAGCAGTTACGGTCGTCGGGGGGGGTTAGATACGCAGTATTTT. The chain is built from TRBV6-5 and TRBJ2-3; TRBD2 matches at 8 bases. Per germline, CDR1 MNHEY and CDR2 SVGAGI. The CDR3 totals 16 residues. V lost 2 bases to trimming and J lost 5 bases; unmatched junction nucleotides: 9.

This clone was picked up a small number of times. J is TRBJ1-2 and V is TRBV6-1; possibly TRBD1 for D (6 bases). V lost 5 bases to trimming and J lost 6 bases, with 13 bases between them. Germline V CDR1 and CDR2: MNHNS, SASEGT. The CDR3 runs to 13 residues. The DNA for the CDR3 is TGTGCCAGCAGTCCGTCAGGGGTGAATGGCTACACCTTC. Translation: CASSPSGVNGYTF.

CDR3 region: CASSPGLAYNEQFF. In DNA, the CDR3 is TGTGCCAGCAGCCCGGGACTAGCTTACAATGAGCAGTTCTTC. This rearrangement joins TRBV27 to TRBJ2-1; 9 bases match TRBD2. J was trimmed by 4 bases and V by 6 bases; bases with no gene match: 4. Per germline, CDR1 MNHEY and CDR2 SMNVEV (reference sequence). The CDR3 totals 14 residues.

The CDR3 nucleotides read TGTGCCAGCAGCAAAGCGGCCTGCCCCACTGGAAACACCATATATTTT. It translates to CASSKAACPTGNTIYF. The chain recombines TRBV21-1 with TRBJ1-3; the table's D call, TRBD1, was not checked against the DNA. TRBV21-1 is a documented pseudogene. The CDR3 contains 16 residues.

The J gene is TRBJ2-7, the V gene TRBV7-8; 11 nucleotides match TRBD2. The CDR3 covers 15 residues. V dropped 3 bases and J dropped 0; count of bases not matched to a gene: 1. Per the germline V gene, CDR1 is SGHVS and CDR2 is FQNEAQ. CDR3 loop: CASSFTSGGSYEQYF. In DNA, the CDR3 is TGTGCCAGCAGCTTCACTAGCGGGGGCTCCTACGAGCAGTACTTC.

The CDR3 DNA reads TGTGCCACCAGCAGAGCGGGAGGCCGTTCCTACGAGCAGTACTTC. Translated, it gives CATSRAGGRSYEQYF. The chain joins TRBV15 to TRBJ2-7; TRBD2 agrees at 7 bases. From germline, CDR1 is LNHNV and CDR2 YYDKDF (reference sequence). CDR3 length: 15 residues. With V trimmed by 1 base and J by 1 base, 4 bases remained unmatched.

This chain joins TRBV11-2 and TRBJ2-7; 8 nucleotides align to TRBD1. V shed 4 bases, J shed 4 bases, and the junction held 12 bases outside the gene matches. The V gene's germline CDR1 is SGHAT and CDR2 FQNNGV. CDR3 size: 16 residues. The CDR3 sequence is CASSSKDGRQGYEQYF. In DNA form, the CDR3 reads TGTGCCAGCAGCTCAAAGGATGGGAGACAGGGGTACGAGCAGTACTTC.

The chain has TRBV2 and TRBJ1-1; the match to TRBD1 covers 10 bases. Germline assignment: CDR1 SNHLY and CDR2 FYNNEI. The CDR3 runs 13 residues. Trimming took 8 bases from V and 5 from J; bases not matched to a gene: 5. CDR3 sequence reads: CASAGTGETEAFF. CDR3 DNA sequence: TGTGCCAGCGCCGGGACAGGGGAAACTGAAGCTTTCTTT.

The chain has TRBV2 and TRBJ1-6; D uncertain. The CDR3 covers 14 residues. Between the trimmed V and J ends, which lost 3 bases and 9 bases, there was a span of 12 bases. Germline V gene lookup returns CDR1 SNHLY and CDR2 FYNNEI. The CDR3 DNA follows: TGTGCCAGCAGTGAGCAAGTCATTAGTTCACCCCTCCACTTT. This codes for CASSEQVISSPLHF.